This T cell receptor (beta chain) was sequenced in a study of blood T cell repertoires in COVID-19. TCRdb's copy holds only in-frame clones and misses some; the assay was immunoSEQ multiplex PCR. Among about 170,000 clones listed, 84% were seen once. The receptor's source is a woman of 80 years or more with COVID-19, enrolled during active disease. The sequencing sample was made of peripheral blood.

This CDR3 reads CASSRGLASLADTQYF. As DNA, the CDR3 is TGTGCCAGCAGCCGAGGACTAGCGTCCTTAGCAGATACGCAGTATTTT. The V and J genes are TRBV7-3 and TRBJ2-3; TRBD2 matches at 9 bases. The CDR3 has 16 amino acids. V shed 5 bases and J 4 bases; nucleotides not matched to a gene: 10. Germline V gene sequence: CDR1 SGHTA, CDR2 FQGTGA.